This T cell receptor (beta chain) derives from a study of T cell responses to AZD1222 COVID-19 vaccine. General observations from the study: Seropositive status at baseline applied to only a handful of AZD1222 recipients. Across spike, vaccine-associated CD4 TCRs were found, dominant at 160-218 and 743-854. Sampling that yielded the repertoires occurred only after the peak T cell response. Elevations in Spike-specific TCR breadth and depth followed administration of two AZD1222 doses.

Note on this clone: The target antigen is unknown.

Produced via immunoSEQ multiplex PCR; TCRdb's table is partial and in-frame only. In the table there are 210,000 or so clones, roughly 94% of which are singletons. CDR1 MDHEN and CDR2 SYDVKM come from the germline V gene. CDR3 length equals 16 residues. Trimming took 6 bases from V and 5 from J, leaving 23 bases between them. This receptor was obtained from an adult who received the MenACWY meningococcal vaccine as a control. This specimen was peripheral blood, taken 28 days after the second dose of the MenACWY control vaccine. The chain recombines TRBV28 with TRBJ2-7; the D gene is possibly TRBD1 (6 bases). CDR3 sequence (DNA): TGTGCCAGCAGCCGACACGAAACAGGGTTTGGGGACGAGCAGTACTTC. Translating it yields CASSRHETGFGDEQYF. Drawing the rest from reference TRBV28 and TRBJ2-7, the complete variable domain is DVKVTQSSRYLVKRTGEKVFLECVQDMDHENMFWYRQDPGLGLRLIYFSYDVKMKEKGDIPEGYSVSREKKERFSLILESASTNQTSMYLCASSRHETGFGDEQYFGPGTRLTVT.